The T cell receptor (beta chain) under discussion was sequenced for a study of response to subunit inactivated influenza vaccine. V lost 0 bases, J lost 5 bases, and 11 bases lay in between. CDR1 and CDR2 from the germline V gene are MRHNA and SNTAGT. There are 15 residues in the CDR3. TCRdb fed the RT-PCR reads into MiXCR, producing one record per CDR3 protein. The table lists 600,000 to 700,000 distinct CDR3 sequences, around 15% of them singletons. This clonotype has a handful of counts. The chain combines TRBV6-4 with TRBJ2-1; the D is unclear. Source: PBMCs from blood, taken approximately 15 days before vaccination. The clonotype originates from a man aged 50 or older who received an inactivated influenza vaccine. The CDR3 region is CASSDSASADNEQFF. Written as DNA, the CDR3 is TGTGCCAGCAGTGACTCGGCTAGTGCAGACAATGAGCAGTTCTTC.